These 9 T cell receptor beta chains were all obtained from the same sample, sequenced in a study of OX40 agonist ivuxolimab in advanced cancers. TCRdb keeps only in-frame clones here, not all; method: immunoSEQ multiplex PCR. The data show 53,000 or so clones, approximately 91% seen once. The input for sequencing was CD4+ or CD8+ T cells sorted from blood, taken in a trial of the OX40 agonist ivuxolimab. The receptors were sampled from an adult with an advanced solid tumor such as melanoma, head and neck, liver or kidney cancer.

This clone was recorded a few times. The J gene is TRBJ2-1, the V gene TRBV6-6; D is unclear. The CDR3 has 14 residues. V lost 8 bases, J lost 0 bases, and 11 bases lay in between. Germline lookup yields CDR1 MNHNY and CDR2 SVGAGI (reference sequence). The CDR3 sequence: CASLTESSYNEQFF. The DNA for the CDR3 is TGTGCCAGCCTGACGGAAAGCTCCTACAATGAGCAGTTCTTC.

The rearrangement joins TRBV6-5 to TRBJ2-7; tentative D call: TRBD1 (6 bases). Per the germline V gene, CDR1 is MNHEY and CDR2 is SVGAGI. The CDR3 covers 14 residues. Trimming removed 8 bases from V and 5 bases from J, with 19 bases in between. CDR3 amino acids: CASSEGVLVNEQYF. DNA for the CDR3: TGTGCCAGCTCCGAGGGGGTCTTAGTCAACGAGCAGTACTTC.

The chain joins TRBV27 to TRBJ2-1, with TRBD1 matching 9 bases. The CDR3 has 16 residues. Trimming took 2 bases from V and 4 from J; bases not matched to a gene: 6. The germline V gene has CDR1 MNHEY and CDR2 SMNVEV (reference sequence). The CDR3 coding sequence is TGTGCCAGCAGTTTACCCGGGACAGGGCGTTACAATGAGCAGTTCTTC. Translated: CASSLPGTGRYNEQFF.

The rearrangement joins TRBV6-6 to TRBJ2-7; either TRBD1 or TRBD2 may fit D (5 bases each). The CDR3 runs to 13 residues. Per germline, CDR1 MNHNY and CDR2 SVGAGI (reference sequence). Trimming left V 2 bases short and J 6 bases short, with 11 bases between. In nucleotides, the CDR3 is TGTGCCAGCAGTTACGAGGGGCTCGGCGAGCAGTACTTC. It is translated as CASSYEGLGEQYF.

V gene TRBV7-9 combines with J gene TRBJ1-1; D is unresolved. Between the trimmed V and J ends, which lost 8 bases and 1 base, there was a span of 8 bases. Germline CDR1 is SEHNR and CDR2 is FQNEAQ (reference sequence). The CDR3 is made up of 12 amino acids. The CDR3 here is CASGVSNTEAFF. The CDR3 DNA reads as TGTGCCAGCGGTGTTTCGAACACTGAAGCTTTCTTT.

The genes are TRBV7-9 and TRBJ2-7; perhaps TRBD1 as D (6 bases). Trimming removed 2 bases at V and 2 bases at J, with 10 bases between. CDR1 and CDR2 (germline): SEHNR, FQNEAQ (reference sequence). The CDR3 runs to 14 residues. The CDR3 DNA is TGTGCCAGCAGCTTATCAGGGGACGCCTACGAGCAGTACTTC. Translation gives CASSLSGDAYEQYF.

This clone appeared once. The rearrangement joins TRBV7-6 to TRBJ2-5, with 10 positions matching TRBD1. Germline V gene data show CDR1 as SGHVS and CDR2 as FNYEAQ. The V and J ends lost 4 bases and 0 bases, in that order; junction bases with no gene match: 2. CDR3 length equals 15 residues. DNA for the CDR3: TGTGCCAGCAGCTGGGGACAGGGGAACCAAGAGACCCAGTACTTC. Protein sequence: CASSWGQGNQETQYF.

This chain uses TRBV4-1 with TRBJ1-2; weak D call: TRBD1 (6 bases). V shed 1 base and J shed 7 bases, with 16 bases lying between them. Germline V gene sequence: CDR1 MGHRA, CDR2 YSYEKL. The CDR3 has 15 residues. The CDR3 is CASSQGYRDLPGYTF. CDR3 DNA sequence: TGCGCCAGCAGCCAAGGCTACAGGGACCTCCCTGGCTACACCTTC.

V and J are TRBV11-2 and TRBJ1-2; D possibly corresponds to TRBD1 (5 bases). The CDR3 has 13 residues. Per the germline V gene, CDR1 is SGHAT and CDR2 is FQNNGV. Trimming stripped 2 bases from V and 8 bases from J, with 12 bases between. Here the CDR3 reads CASSLNLGAGYTF. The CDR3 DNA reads TGTGCCAGCAGCTTAAACTTAGGGGCCGGCTACACCTTC.